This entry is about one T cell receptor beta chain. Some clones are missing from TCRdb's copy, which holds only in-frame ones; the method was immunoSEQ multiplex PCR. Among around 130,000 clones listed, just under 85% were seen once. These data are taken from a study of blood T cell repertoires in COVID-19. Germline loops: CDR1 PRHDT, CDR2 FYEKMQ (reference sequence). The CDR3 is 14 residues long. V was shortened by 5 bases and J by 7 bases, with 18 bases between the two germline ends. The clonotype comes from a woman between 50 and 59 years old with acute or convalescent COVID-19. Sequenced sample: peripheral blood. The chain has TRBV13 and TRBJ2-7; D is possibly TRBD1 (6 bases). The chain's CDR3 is CASSILGQGREQYF. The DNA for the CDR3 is TGTGCCAGCAGCATTCTAGGGCAGGGGAGAGAGCAGTACTTC.